These 15 T cell receptor beta chains were all obtained from the same sample, sequenced in a study of T cells in Graves' hyperthyroidism and ophthalmopathy. RNA transcripts yielded amplified TCR beta CDR3 regions. Using the HTBI primer set, a first-round RT-PCR was run on the TCR CDR3. TCRdb ran MiXCR on the multiplex PCR reads and lists one entry per CDR3 protein. Among about 400,000 distinct CDR3 sequences listed, roughly 14% were seen once. Sequenced material: blood. Source of these receptors: a young man with Graves' ophthalmopathy.

This clonotype was counted many times. The chain links TRBV6-6 to TRBJ2-5, with 8 nucleotides matching TRBD1. The CDR3 contains 15 residues. Losses at the gene ends were 1 base for V and 5 bases for J; bases not matched to a gene: 6. Germline-derived CDR1 and CDR2 are MNHNY and SVGAGI (reference sequence). CDR3 nucleotide sequence: TGTGCCAGCAGTTACTGGACAGGGTATCCGGAGACCCAGTACTTC. This translates into CASSYWTGYPETQYF.

This clonotype was recorded at least ten times. The chain carries TRBV12-3 or TRBV12-4 and TRBJ1-5, with TRBD1 matching over 9 bases. V dropped 6 bases and J dropped 4; count of bases not matched to a gene: 4. The length of the CDR3 is 14 residues. This CDR3 reads CASSLTGGNQPQHF. The CDR3 DNA is TGTGCCAGCAGCCTGACAGGGGGAAATCAGCCCCAGCATTTT.

Ten or more counts support this clonotype. The rearrangement joins TRBV20-1 to TRBJ2-7, with D tentatively TRBD1 (6 bases). V was cut by 6 bases and J by 0 bases, with 18 bases left in between. Germline lookup yields CDR1 DFQATT and CDR2 SNEGSKA (reference sequence). The CDR3 is 15 residues long. CDR3 in amino acids: CSAQVDRSFSYEQYF. Here the CDR3 DNA reads TGCAGTGCCCAGGTTGACAGGTCTTTCTCCTACGAGCAGTACTTC.

V gene TRBV19 combines with J gene TRBJ2-7, with TRBD1 matching over 10 bases. CDR1 and CDR2 (germline): LNHDA, SQIVND (reference sequence). The V segment lost 4 bases and the J segment 4 bases; nucleotides outside the gene matches: 10. There are 16 residues in the CDR3. The CDR3 DNA reads as TGTGCCAGTAGTAATCGGGGGGGACAGGGGACGTACGAGCAGTACTTC. Protein product: CASSNRGGQGTYEQYF.

This clonotype came up many times. The chain is built from TRBV2 and TRBJ2-5; the match to TRBD2 covers 9 bases. V shed 4 bases, J shed 3 bases, and the junction held 3 bases outside the gene matches. This CDR3 spans 14 amino acids. CDR1 is SNHLY and CDR2 is FYNNEI in the germline V gene. The CDR3 loop is CASSVVAGEETQYF. Written as DNA, the CDR3 is TGTGCCAGCAGTGTAGTAGCGGGGGAAGAGACCCAGTACTTC.

In this sample, this clonotype turned up many times. This chain connects TRBV20-1 to TRBJ2-7; 10 positions match TRBD2. The junction had 11 bases not matched to a gene; V was cut back by 6 bases and J by 6 bases. The CDR3 loop spans 14 amino acids. Germline lookup yields CDR1 DFQATT and CDR2 SNEGSKA (reference sequence). CDR3 bases: TGCAGTGCCGACCGCACTAGCGGGATCAGCGAGCAGTACTTC. Its translation: CSADRTSGISEQYF.

J is TRBJ2-7 and V is TRBV20-1; no reliable D call. This CDR3 region has 11 residues. Germline CDR1 DFQATT, CDR2 SNEGSKA (reference sequence). With 3 bases removed from V and 3 bases from J, the gap between germline ends came to 6 bases. In DNA form, the CDR3 reads TGCAGTGCTAGCGACAACTACGAGCAGTACTTC. It yields the protein CSASDNYEQYF.

This clonotype came up many times. The chain is built from TRBV5-6 and TRBJ1-1; D gene ambiguous. Between the trimmed V and J ends, which lost 1 base and 3 bases, there was a span of 7 bases. The CDR3 is 13 amino acids. Germline assignment: CDR1 SGHDT and CDR2 YYEEEE. CDR3 protein: CASSLYDYTEAFF. The DNA for the CDR3 is TGTGCCAGCAGCTTGTACGATTACACTGAAGCTTTCTTT.

V and J are TRBV5-1 and TRBJ1-2, with 7 positions matching TRBD1. CDR1 is SGHRS, CDR2 YFSETQ, per germline. The CDR3 loop spans 14 amino acids. V lost 7 bases, J lost 3 bases, and 9 bases stayed unmatched. CDR3 coding DNA: TGCGCCAGCCATCCAGGGGGTTCACACTATGGCTACACCTTC. This sequence encodes CASHPGGSHYGYTF. Complete variable domain (other parts from reference TRBV5-1 and TRBJ1-2): KAGVTQTPRYLIKTRGQQVTLSCSPISGHRSVSWYQQTPGQGLQFLFEYFSETQRNKGNFPGRFSGRQFSNSRSEMNVSTLELGDSALYLCASHPGGSHYGYTFGSGTRLTVV.

This clonotype was recorded a few times. V gene TRBV25-1 combines with J gene TRBJ1-5; unclear D gene. The CDR3 extends over 15 amino acids. Deletions cut 1 base from V and 0 bases from J, with 7 bases between. The V gene's germline CDR1 is MGHDK and CDR2 SYGVNS. This CDR3 reads CASSESGVSNQPQHF. The DNA of the CDR3 is TGTGCCAGCAGTGAATCGGGAGTTAGCAATCAGCCCCAGCATTTT.

This clonotype was seen many times. The rearrangement uses TRBV20-1 and TRBJ2-7, with D perhaps TRBD2 (5 bases). With 0 bases removed from V and 3 bases from J, the gap between germline ends came to 9 bases. From germline, CDR1 is DFQATT and CDR2 SNEGSKA (reference sequence). This CDR3 has 13 residues. As DNA, the CDR3 is TGCAGTGCTAGAGAAGGGAGCGACTACGAGCAGTACTTC. Amino acid sequence: CSAREGSDYEQYF.

This clonotype was counted ten times or more. The chain joins TRBV7-9 to TRBJ1-2; D is undetermined. V lost 1 base, J lost 0 bases, and 9 bases lay in between. The CDR3 is 15 amino acids. CDR1 is SEHNR, CDR2 FQNEAQ, per germline (reference sequence). This chain's CDR3 is CASSLEGGPNYGYTF. CDR3 DNA: TGTGCCAGCAGCTTAGAGGGAGGACCTAACTATGGCTACACCTTC.

This clonotype was counted only a few times. This sequence joins TRBV10-1 and TRBJ2-3; 13 bases fit TRBD2. With 6 bases clipped from V and 6 bases from J, the junction kept 15 bases outside the gene matches. Germline values: CDR1 WNHNN, CDR2 SYGVQD (reference sequence). The CDR3 is 18 amino acids. The CDR3 DNA reads TGCGCCAGCAGCTCGGGACTAGCGGGACACCTTAGGGCCGATACGCAGTATTTT. It specifies CASSSGLAGHLRADTQYF.

This clonotype was picked up many times. This sequence joins TRBV30 and TRBJ1-4; a weak D match, TRBD1 (5 bases). V lost 2 bases and J 7 bases, leaving 17 bases between the germline ends. CDR1 is GTSNPN, CDR2 SVGIG, per germline (reference sequence). The CDR3 extends over 15 amino acids. The CDR3 loop is CAWSTGTLGGEKLFF. The DNA of the CDR3 is TGTGCCTGGAGTACCGGGACTCTCGGGGGTGAAAAACTGTTTTTT. The whole variable domain, filled in from reference TRBV30 and TRBJ1-4, reads SQTIHQWPATLVQPVGSPLSLECTVEGTSNPNLYWYRQAAGRGLQLLFYSVGIGQISSEVPQNLSASRPQDRQFILSSKKLLLSDSGFYLCAWSTGTLGGEKLFFGSGTQLSVL.

This clonotype was recorded a few times. The chain carries TRBV3-1 and TRBJ1-2; maybe TRBD1 (6 bases). Germline loops: CDR1 LGHDT, CDR2 YNNKEL (reference sequence). The CDR3 extends over 15 amino acids. Between the trimmed V and J ends, which lost 5 bases and 1 base, there was a span of 14 bases. The DNA for the CDR3 is TGTGCCAGCAGCTTTTACAGGGAGATTAACTATGGCTACACCTTC. It translates to CASSFYREINYGYTF.